This T cell receptor beta chain came from a study of blood T cell repertoires in COVID-19. Looking at the study overall: Acute and convalescent COVID-19 samples came from the United States, Italy and Spain. The cDNA or gDNA used as material had been derived from T cells, B-cell-depleted T cells, or PBMCs.

The V end lost 7 bases, the J end lost 10 bases, and 23 bases lay between the germline ends. The CDR3 is 15 amino acids. In the original analysis: Nucleated cell counts were estimated from reference gene primer amplification. Some clones are missing from TCRdb's copy, which holds only in-frame ones; the method was immunoSEQ multiplex PCR. That table supplies the V and J calls and clone size; D and trimming were determined from the DNA. Found here are some 150,000 clones, around 81% of them singletons; the top ten hold 1.5% to 2%. The clonotype originates from a human donor in a cohort sampled during active COVID-19. Sequencing input: peripheral blood. The J gene is TRBJ2-1, the V gene TRBV6-7; tentative D call: TRBD2 (6 bases). TRBV6-7 is annotated as an ORF whose role is uncertain. This chain's CDR3 is CASTIGLEEGREQFF. The CDR3 nucleotides read TGTGCCAGCACGATCGGTTTAGAGGAGGGCAGGGAGCAGTTCTTC.